This T cell receptor beta chain was captured by sequencing in a study of blood T cell repertoires in COVID-19. On the study more broadly: Samples taken during acute and convalescent COVID-19 were collected in the United States, Italy and Spain.

V was trimmed by 1 base and J by 2 bases, leaving 13 bases between them. Germline CDR1 SGHRS, CDR2 YFSETQ. The CDR3 is 15 amino acids. The authors' processing: Amplification with reference gene primers provided the estimates of nucleated cell counts. The protocol was immunoSEQ multiplex PCR, while the TCRdb copy is restricted to in-frame clones and leaves out a portion. For V, J and clone size, that table is used; D and trimming come from the DNA. The table records around 200,000 clones, about 85% of them present only once. The TCR was taken from a man aged 35 to 55 with acute or convalescent COVID-19. The J gene is TRBJ2-7, the V gene TRBV5-1; maybe TRBD1 (6 bases). Sequences were obtained from peripheral blood. This CDR3 is CASSLSQGTPYEQYF. The CDR3 nucleotides are TGCGCCAGCAGCTTGAGCCAGGGGACCCCCTACGAGCAGTACTTC.